This T cell receptor beta chain was sequenced for a study of T cells in Graves' hyperthyroidism and ophthalmopathy. This clonotype was counted many times. Researchers took RNA transcripts and amplified the TCR beta CDR3 regions from them. Initially, a first-round RT-PCR of the TCR CDR3 employed the HTBI primer set. TCRdb called the multiplex PCR reads again in MiXCR, with one record for every CDR3 protein. The data contain over 250,000 distinct CDR3 sequences, around 20% of them singletons. Disease lasting under 3 months, a NOSPECS grade of at least 4, and a Clinical Activity Score of at least 3 were features of the ophthalmopathy patients. Fresh peripheral blood, around 9.3 ml of it, supplied the PBMCs. V dropped 3 bases and J dropped 10 bases, with 13 bases sitting between them. The CDR3 loop spans 13 amino acids.

The sequenced sample was blood. The V gene is TRBV12-3 or TRBV12-4, the J gene TRBJ2-1; no clear D. This TCR was sampled from a young man with Graves' ophthalmopathy. The DNA of the CDR3 is TGTGCCAGCAGTTTTCTCCCGGGCTCCGAGCAGTTCTTC. Translating gives CASSFLPGSEQFF.